This TCR beta chain originates from a study of blood T cell repertoires in COVID-19. Study background: Samples taken during acute and convalescent COVID-19 were collected in the United States, Italy and Spain.

The repertoire was sequenced with immunoSEQ multiplex PCR; TCRdb's copy has only in-frame clones and lacks some. Of about 210,000 clones listed, 75% to 90% are singletons. Individuals drawn from around 25 US areas were roughly 18 to 95 years old. Researchers sorted participants into cohorts using their self-reported clinical history. V was shortened by 7 bases and J by 2 bases, with 19 bases between the two germline ends. CDR1 SGDLS and CDR2 YYNGEE come from the germline V gene. The CDR3 loop spans 15 amino acids. Specimen: PBMCs or T cells enriched from blood (not recorded which). The receptor was isolated from a man aged 40-50 years who had recovered from COVID-19. The chain joins TRBV9 to TRBJ2-7, with D hard to call. The CDR3 coding sequence is TGTGCCAGCCCTCCTGGCAGTCCGTTTACCTACGAGCAGTACTTC. The encoded protein is CASPPGSPFTYEQYF.